Listed below are T cell receptor beta chains from one sample, sequenced in a study of shared clonotypes between healthy human individuals. Data came from immunoSEQ multiplex PCR; TCRdb stores just in-frame clones and leaves some out. The sample gives approximately 740,000 clones, around two thirds of which show up once; approximately 1.8% is in the top ten. The sequencing sample was made of memory CD4+ T cells sorted from blood. These receptors were obtained from a woman younger than 45 in good health. CDR3s include the opening cysteine and the closing phenylalanine or tryptophan.

V: TRBV30; CDR3: CAWRSLGIYNEQFF
V: TRBV6-5; CDR3: CASSYGAGNTIYF
V: TRBV11-2; CDR3: CASSSLSHGNIQYF
V: TRBV7-8; CDR3: CASSLSDRGQGDGYTF
V: TRBV25-1; CDR3: CASKRTATYEQYF
V: TRBV10-1; CDR3: CASSESSGGGEKLFF
V: TRBV4-1; CDR3: CASSRREATGGEGNEQFF
V: TRBV5-5; CDR3: CASSLVSDGSQPQHF
V: TRBV25-1; CDR3: CASSQQGWETQYF
V: TRBV19; CDR3: CASRLSRGEAFF
V: TRBV5-6; CDR3: CASSSKAGTYGYTF
V: TRBV19; CDR3: CASSTDRGRYEQYF
V: TRBV18; CDR3: CASSQQWNTEAFF
V: TRBV6-6; CDR3: CASSYQTVNQPQHF
V: TRBV4-1; CDR3: CASSQWVDSKLSYNSPLHF
V: TRBV7-2; CDR3: CASSPGQINSPLHF
V: TRBV7-2; CDR3: CASSLWTRQGETQYF
V: TRBV11-2; CDR3: CASGQASGAREQYF
V: TRBV4-2; CDR3: CASSQWVGADTQYF
V: TRBV11-3; CDR3: CASSLEGVNTEAFF
V: TRBV28; CDR3: CASSLMDRVDGYTF
V: TRBV7-2; CDR3: CASSPRGGRETQYF
V: TRBV6-5; CDR3: CASRQSGRNVNTQYF
V: TRBV29-1; CDR3: CSGGDRPRNTEAFF
V: TRBV9; CDR3: CASSVAEGGRTGNTIYF
V: TRBV18; CDR3: CASSPRTLATNEKLFF
V: TRBV6-1; CDR3: CASARGRANEKLFF
V: TRBV9; CDR3: CASSVTDYLPSEQYF
V: TRBV7-2; CDR3: CASRLRDRGNYGYTF
V: TRBV2; CDR3: CASSPGTYEQYF
V: TRBV28; CDR3: CASSLGGQGTYEQYF
V: TRBV6-5; CDR3: CASSYSSGRTRTEAFF
V: TRBV6-5; CDR3: CASSYSGPGGPEAFF
V: TRBV9; CDR3: CASSVEDRDGYTF
V: TRBV6-1; CDR3: CASSGRLAGEETQYF
V: TRBV4-2; CDR3: CASSATSGGHTF
V: TRBV28; CDR3: CASTTGGSRTEAFF
V: TRBV28; CDR3: CASSFLGGAFF
V: TRBV25-1; CDR3: CASLPGGQGGTGELFF
V: TRBV5-1; CDR3: CASSPPGGFTEAFF
V: TRBV5-1; CDR3: CASSPGRGTDTQYF
V: TRBV5-1; CDR3: CASRSGPEGYYEQYF
V: TRBV27; CDR3: CASKGHSTDTQYF
V: TRBV2; CDR3: CASRSTGRETQYF
V: TRBV7-9; CDR3: CASSFVGNTGELFF
V: TRBV19; CDR3: CASSTLREAFF
V: TRBV18; CDR3: CASSSIYNEQFF
V: TRBV2; CDR3: CASSEGAQGSTDTQYF
V: TRBV5-1; CDR3: CASSFRPGLPTDTQYF
V: TRBV2; CDR3: CASSAGLATDTQYF
V: TRBV10-2; CDR3: CATTSLAGQWETQYF